These 11 T cell receptor beta chains originate from one sample sequenced in a study of blood T cell repertoires in COVID-19. Sequencing used immunoSEQ multiplex PCR; TCRdb keeps in-frame clones, though not all of them. This sample yields approximately 54,000 clones, of which 90% to 95% are seen a single time; 3.5% to 5% belongs to the top ten. The sequenced sample consisted of peripheral blood. These receptors originate from a man aged 45 to 65 with acute or convalescent COVID-19.

V gene TRBV7-8 combines with J gene TRBJ1-1, with no clear D. The CDR3 length is 14 residues. The germline V and J ends were trimmed by 5 bases and 4 bases, with 14 bases remaining between them. Per the germline V gene, CDR1 is SGHVS and CDR2 is FQNEAQ. The CDR3 DNA follows: TGTGCCAGCAGCCTAAGGGTGAGCGGCACTGAAGCTTTCTTT. Translation: CASSLRVSGTEAFF.

The chain combines TRBV4-2 with TRBJ1-2; unclear D gene. Germline V gives CDR1 LGHNA, CDR2 YNFKEQ. The V end was cut by 1 base, the J end by 2 bases, with 11 bases between. CDR3 length equals 15 residues. This CDR3 reads CASSQVPDLNYGYTF. The CDR3 region has the DNA TGTGCCAGCAGCCAAGTCCCGGACTTAAACTATGGCTACACCTTC.

The chain joins TRBV7-9 to TRBJ1-1; no reliable D call. Germline V gene data show CDR1 as SEHNR and CDR2 as FQNEAQ (reference sequence). V dropped 5 bases and J dropped 4 bases, with 14 bases sitting between them. The CDR3 extends over 14 amino acids. CDR3 protein: CASSDLGGSTEAFF. DNA for the CDR3: TGTGCCAGCAGCGATTTGGGAGGGAGCACTGAAGCTTTCTTT.

The J gene is TRBJ2-4, the V gene TRBV28; tentative D call: TRBD1 (6 bases). The CDR3 is 15 residues long. Trimming removed 3 bases at V and 0 bases at J, with 9 bases between. The germline V gene has CDR1 MDHEN and CDR2 SYDVKM. CDR3 protein: CASSFGGSAKNIQYF. CDR3 DNA: TGTGCCAGCAGTTTTGGGGGCTCAGCCAAAAACATTCAGTACTTC.

By share, this clone ranks as medium-sized. The rearrangement joins TRBV19 to TRBJ1-2, with 10 bases fitting TRBD1. Germline CDR1 reads LNHDA; CDR2 reads SQIVND (reference sequence). V shed 4 bases and J 4 bases; nucleotides not matched to a gene: 12. The CDR3 spans 17 residues. The CDR3 DNA sequence: TGTGCCAGTAGTAAAACCGGGACAGGGGCTCTCATCTATGGCTACACCTTC. Its translation is CASSKTGTGALIYGYTF.

The rearrangement uses TRBV5-1 and TRBJ1-2; 10 bases match TRBD1. The CDR3 loop spans 15 amino acids. Germline assignment: CDR1 SGHRS and CDR2 YFSETQ. V shed 3 bases, J shed 2 bases, and the junction held 4 bases outside the gene matches. CDR3 residues: CASSSTDRGNYGYTF. The CDR3 DNA sequence: TGCGCCAGCAGCTCCACGGACAGGGGGAACTATGGCTACACCTTC.

The chain is built from TRBV4-3 and TRBJ2-1; D is possibly TRBD2 (5 bases). Germline V gene data show CDR1 as LGHNA and CDR2 as YSLEER. The CDR3 length is 14 residues. V lost 5 bases to trimming and J lost 5 bases, with 13 bases between them. In DNA form, the CDR3 reads TGCGCCAGCAGCTCTAGCCAAACGCACAATGAGCAGTTCTTC. It encodes CASSSSQTHNEQFF.

V gene TRBV19 combines with J gene TRBJ2-1, with D perhaps matching TRBD2 (6 bases). The germline V and J ends were trimmed by 1 base and 0 bases, with 10 bases remaining between them. The CDR3 sequence is 16 residues long. Germline CDR1 reads LNHDA; CDR2 reads SQIVND (reference sequence). CDR3 sequence reads: CASSIVPGSSYNEQFF. The CDR3 coding sequence is TGTGCCAGTAGTATAGTACCCGGGAGCTCCTACAATGAGCAGTTCTTC.

The rearrangement uses TRBV19 and TRBJ2-3; 8 nucleotides agree with TRBD2. This CDR3 region has 15 residues. V was pared by 3 bases and J by 3 bases, with 5 bases of the junction left unmatched. Germline V gene lookup returns CDR1 LNHDA and CDR2 SQIVND (reference sequence). CDR3 amino acids: CASSIRLARTDTQYF. The DNA of the CDR3 is TGTGCCAGTAGTATTAGACTAGCGCGGACAGATACGCAGTATTTT.

The rearrangement uses TRBV19 and TRBJ2-7; TRBD1 matches 7 bases. The CDR3 consists of 14 residues. J was trimmed by 0 bases and V by 5 bases; bases with no gene match: 4. Germline V CDR1 and CDR2: LNHDA, SQIVND (reference sequence). The CDR3: CASSRTGSSYEQYF. The CDR3 DNA follows: TGTGCCAGTAGTCGGACAGGTTCCTCCTACGAGCAGTACTTC.

In this sample, this clone turned up once. The chain is built from TRBV11-2 and TRBJ2-7; TRBD2 aligns across 8 bases. The V gene end was trimmed by 1 base and the J gene end by 3 bases; junction bases not matched to a gene: 2. This CDR3 has 14 residues. CDR1 is SGHAT and CDR2 is FQNNGV in the germline V gene. Here the CDR3 reads CASSLAAGVYEQYF. CDR3 DNA: TGTGCCAGCAGCTTAGCAGCGGGAGTCTACGAGCAGTACTTC.